The rows below give T cell receptor beta chains drawn from one sample of a study of blood T cell repertoires in COVID-19. Sequencing was performed with immunoSEQ multiplex PCR; in TCRdb, only in-frame clones are kept and a portion is missing. The sample includes about 78,000 clones, about 89% of them seen just once. Sequences were obtained from peripheral blood. The receptors were gathered from a middle-aged man with active or convalescent COVID-19. The CDR3 runs from the conserved cysteine through the conserved F or W. Each record gives: J gene, D gene, clone size, V gene, CDR3 protein, CDR3 DNA. A D gene is named only where the DNA matches it firmly. Expanded clones are given a class, and other clones once, few, many or no size at all.

TRBJ2-1 | TRBD2 | - | TRBV24-1 | CATSDRGTIYNEQFF | TGTGCCACCAGTGATCGCGGGACTATTTACAATGAGCAGTTCTTC
TRBJ2-5 | TRBD1 | once | TRBV11-2 | CASSKGQGPPLETQYF | TGTGCCAGCAGCAAAGGACAGGGGCCACCATTAGAGACCCAGTACTTC
TRBJ2-3 | - | - | TRBV4-1 | CASSQSVQGGDTQYF | TGCGCCAGCAGCCAATCGGTACAGGGTGGAGATACGCAGTATTTT
TRBJ1-1 | - | - | TRBV19 | CASSIGSMNTEAFF | TGTGCCAGTAGTATAGGGTCTATGAACACTGAAGCTTTCTTT
TRBJ1-2 | - | - | TRBV19 | CASSDGQLLGYTF | TGTGCCAGTAGTGACGGACAATTACTTGGCTACACCTTC
TRBJ1-2 | - | - | TRBV19 | CASSRNPTGPYGYTF | TGTGCCAGTAGTCGAAATCCGACAGGCCCCTATGGCTACACCTTC
TRBJ1-2 | TRBD1 | - | TRBV4-1 | CASSLGQGANYGYTF | TGCGCCAGCAGCCTCGGACAGGGGGCGAACTATGGCTACACCTTC
TRBJ1-1 | TRBD1 | - | TRBV7-2 | CASRQNQGANTEAFF | TGTGCCAGCAGGCAAAACCAGGGGGCGAACACTGAAGCTTTCTTT
TRBJ1-2 | TRBD1 | - | TRBV29-1 | CSVAYGQANYGYTF | TGCAGCGTTGCCTATGGACAGGCTAACTATGGCTACACCTTC
TRBJ1-2 | TRBD1 | - | TRBV6-5 | CASSYSPTGGDYGYTF | TGTGCCAGCAGTTACTCCCCGACAGGGGGCGACTATGGCTACACCTTC
TRBJ1-1 | TRBD1 | - | TRBV19 | CASSIVGTGTEAFF | TGTGCCAGTAGTATAGTAGGGACAGGGACTGAAGCTTTCTTT
TRBJ2-7 | - | - | TRBV7-9 | CASSLSAGQNEQYF | TGTGCCAGCAGCTTATCGGCAGGGCAGAACGAGCAGTACTTC
TRBJ1-5 | - | - | TRBV11-2 | CASSTDRNPPQHF | TGTGCCAGCAGCACAGACAGAAATCCTCCCCAGCATTTT
TRBJ2-2 | TRBD1 | - | TRBV5-4 | CASSDRVVTGELFF | TGTGCCAGCAGCGACAGGGTAGTCACCGGGGAGCTGTTTTTT
TRBJ2-5 | - | few | TRBV19 | CASSMIGGLSGETQYF | TGTGCCAGTAGTATGATTGGGGGCCTGAGCGGAGAGACCCAGTACTTC
TRBJ2-3 | - | - | TRBV21-1 | CASSKVRAGGCTDTQYF | TGTGCCAGCAGCAAAGTGAGGGCAGGGGGTTGCACAGATACGCAGTATTTT
TRBJ1-4 | TRBD1 | - | TRBV6-5 | CATQRGLSNEKLFF | TGTGCCACCCAAAGGGGGCTGAGTAATGAAAAACTGTTTTTT